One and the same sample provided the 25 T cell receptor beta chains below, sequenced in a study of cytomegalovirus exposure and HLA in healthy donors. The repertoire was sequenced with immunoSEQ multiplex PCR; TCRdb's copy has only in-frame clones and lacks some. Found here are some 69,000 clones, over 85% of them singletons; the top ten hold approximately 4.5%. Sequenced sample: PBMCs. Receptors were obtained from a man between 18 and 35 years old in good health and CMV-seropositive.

Here the CDR3 reads CASSRDRGYEQYF. CDR3 bases: TGTGCCAGCAGCCGGGACAGGGGCTACGAGCAGTACTTC. J is TRBJ2-7 and V is TRBV7-2, with 10 bases fitting TRBD1. This CDR3 region has 13 residues. The V gene's germline CDR1 is SGHTA and CDR2 FQGNSA. Unmatched junction bases numbered 1, after V lost 5 bases and J lost 3 bases.

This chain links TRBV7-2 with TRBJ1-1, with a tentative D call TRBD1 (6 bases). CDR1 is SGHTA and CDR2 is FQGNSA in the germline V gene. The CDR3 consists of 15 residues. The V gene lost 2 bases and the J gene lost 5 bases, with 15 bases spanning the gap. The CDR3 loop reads CASSLISGDLTEAFF. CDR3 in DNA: TGTGCCAGCAGCTTAATCTCAGGGGATCTGACTGAAGCTTTCTTT.

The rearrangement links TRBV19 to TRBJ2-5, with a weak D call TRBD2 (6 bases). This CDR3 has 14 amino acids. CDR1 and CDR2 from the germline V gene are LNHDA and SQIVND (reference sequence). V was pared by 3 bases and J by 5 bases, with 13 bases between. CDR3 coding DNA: TGTGCCAGTAGTATGGGGATAGCGGCGGAGACCCAGTACTTC. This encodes CASSMGIAAETQYF.

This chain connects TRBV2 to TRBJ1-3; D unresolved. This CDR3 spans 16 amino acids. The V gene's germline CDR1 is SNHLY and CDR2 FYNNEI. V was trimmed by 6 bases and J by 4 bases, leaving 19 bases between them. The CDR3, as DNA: TGTGCCAGCAGGAGGAAGGTAGCTCTAGAAGGAAACACCATATATTTT. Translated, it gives CASRRKVALEGNTIYF.

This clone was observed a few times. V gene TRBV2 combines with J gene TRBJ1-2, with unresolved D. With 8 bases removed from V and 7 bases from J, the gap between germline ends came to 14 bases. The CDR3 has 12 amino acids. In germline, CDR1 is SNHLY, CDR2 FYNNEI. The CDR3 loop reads CASRGRATGYTF. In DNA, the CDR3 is TGTGCCAGCCGAGGGAGGGCTACTGGCTACACCTTC.

CDR3 bases: TGTGCCAGCTGGCGAGCGGGAGGCTTCTCCTACGAGCAGTACTTC. Residues: CASWRAGGFSYEQYF. The rearrangement joins TRBV6-5 to TRBJ2-7; 9 nucleotides line up with TRBD2. The trim removed 8 bases at V and 0 bases at J, leaving 8 bases unmatched. Germline values: CDR1 MNHEY, CDR2 SVGAGI. This CDR3 spans 15 amino acids.

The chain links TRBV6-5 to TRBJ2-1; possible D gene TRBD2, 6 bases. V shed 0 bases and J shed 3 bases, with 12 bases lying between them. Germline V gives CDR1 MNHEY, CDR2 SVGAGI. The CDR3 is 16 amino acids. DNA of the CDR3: TGTGCCAGCAGTTACTCTGGGGGGAGAATCTACAATGAGCAGTTCTTC. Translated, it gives CASSYSGGRIYNEQFF.

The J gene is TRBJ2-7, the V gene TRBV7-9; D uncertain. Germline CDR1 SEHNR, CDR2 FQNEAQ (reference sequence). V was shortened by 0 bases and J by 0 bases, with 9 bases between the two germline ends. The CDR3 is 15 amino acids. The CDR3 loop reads CASSLAFGDSYEQYF. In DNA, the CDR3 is TGTGCCAGCAGCTTAGCATTCGGTGACTCCTACGAGCAGTACTTC.

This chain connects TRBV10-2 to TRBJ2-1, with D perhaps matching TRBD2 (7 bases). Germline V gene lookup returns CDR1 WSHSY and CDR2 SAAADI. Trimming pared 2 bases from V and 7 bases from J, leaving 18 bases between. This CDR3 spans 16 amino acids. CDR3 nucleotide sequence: TGCGCCAGCAGTGAGGGGGGGGCGGGGGCCAGAAATGAGCAGTTCTTC. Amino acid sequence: CASSEGGAGARNEQFF.

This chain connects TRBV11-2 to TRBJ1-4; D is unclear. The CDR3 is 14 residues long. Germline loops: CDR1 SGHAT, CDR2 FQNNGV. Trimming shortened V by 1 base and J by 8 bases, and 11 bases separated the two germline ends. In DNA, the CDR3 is TGTGCCAGCAGCTTAGGGCTCCGGGGAGAAAAACTGTTTTTT. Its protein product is CASSLGLRGEKLFF.

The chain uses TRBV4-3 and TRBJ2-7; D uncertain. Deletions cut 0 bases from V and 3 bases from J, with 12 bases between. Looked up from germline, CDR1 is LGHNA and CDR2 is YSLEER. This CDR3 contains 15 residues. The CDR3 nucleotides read TGCGCCAGCAGCCAAGAAGCGCTCGGCGGCTACGAGCAGTACTTC. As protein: CASSQEALGGYEQYF.

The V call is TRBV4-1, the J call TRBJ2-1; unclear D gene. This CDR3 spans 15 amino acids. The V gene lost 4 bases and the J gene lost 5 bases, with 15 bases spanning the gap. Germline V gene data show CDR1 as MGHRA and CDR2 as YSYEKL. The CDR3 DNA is TGCGCCAGCAGCCTTGGCCACCAAAGCGACAATGAGCAGTTCTTC. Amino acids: CASSLGHQSDNEQFF.

The CDR3 protein is CASSWGPTSGNTIYF. CDR3 bases: TGTGCCAGCAGCTGGGGGCCTACCTCTGGAAACACCATATATTTT. The rearrangement uses TRBV7-2 and TRBJ1-3, with a possible D match to TRBD1 (6 bases). CDR1 is SGHTA and CDR2 is FQGNSA in the germline V gene. V lost 4 bases and J 0 bases, leaving 10 bases between the germline ends. There are 15 residues in the CDR3. Based on the CDR3 plus reference TRBV7-2 and TRBJ1-3, the full variable domain is GAGVSQSPSNKVTEKGKDVELRCDPISGHTALYWYRQSLGQGLEFLIYFQGNSAPDKSGLPSDRFSAERTGGSVSTLTIQRTQQEDSAVYLCASSWGPTSGNTIYFGEGSWLTVV.

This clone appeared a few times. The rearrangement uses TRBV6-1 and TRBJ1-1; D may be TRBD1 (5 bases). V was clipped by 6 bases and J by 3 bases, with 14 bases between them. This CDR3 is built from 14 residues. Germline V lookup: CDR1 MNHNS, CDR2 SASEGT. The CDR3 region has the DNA TGTGCCAGCAGCAGGGTTGACAAGGACACTGAAGCTTTCTTT. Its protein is CASSRVDKDTEAFF.

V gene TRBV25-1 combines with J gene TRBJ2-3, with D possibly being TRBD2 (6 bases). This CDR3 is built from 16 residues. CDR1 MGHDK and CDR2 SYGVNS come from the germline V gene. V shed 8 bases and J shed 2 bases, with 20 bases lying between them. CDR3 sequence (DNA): TGTGCCAGCGCCACACAGAGTCTAGCGTACACAGATACGCAGTATTTT. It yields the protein CASATQSLAYTDTQYF.

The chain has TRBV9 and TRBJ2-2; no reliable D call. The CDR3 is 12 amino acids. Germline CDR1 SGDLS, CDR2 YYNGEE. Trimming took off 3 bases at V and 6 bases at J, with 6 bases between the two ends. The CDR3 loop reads CASSAGPGELFF. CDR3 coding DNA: TGTGCCAGCAGCGCTGGGCCCGGGGAGCTGTTTTTT. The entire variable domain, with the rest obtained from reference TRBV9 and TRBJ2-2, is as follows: DSGVTQTPKHLITATGQRVTLRCSPRSGDLSVYWYQQSLDQGLQFLIQYYNGEERAKGNILERFSAQQFPDLHSELNLSSLELGDSALYFCASSAGPGELFFGEGSRLTVL.

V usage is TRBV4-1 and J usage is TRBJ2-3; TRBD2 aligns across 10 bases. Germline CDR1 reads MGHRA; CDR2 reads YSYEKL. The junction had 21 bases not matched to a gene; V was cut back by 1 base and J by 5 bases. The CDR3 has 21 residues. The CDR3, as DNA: TGCGCCAGCAGCCAAGGAGGGTCGGTCGAGCGGGAGGGCCTGAGCGTAGATACGCAGTATTTT. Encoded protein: CASSQGGSVEREGLSVDTQYF.

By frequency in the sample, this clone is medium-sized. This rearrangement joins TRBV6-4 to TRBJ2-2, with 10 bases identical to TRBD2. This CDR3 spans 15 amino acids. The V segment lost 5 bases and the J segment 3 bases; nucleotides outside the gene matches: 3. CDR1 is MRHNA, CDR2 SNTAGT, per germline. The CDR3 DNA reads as TGTGCCAGCAGTCCCGGGACTAGCGACACCGGGGAGCTGTTTTTT. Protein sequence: CASSPGTSDTGELFF.

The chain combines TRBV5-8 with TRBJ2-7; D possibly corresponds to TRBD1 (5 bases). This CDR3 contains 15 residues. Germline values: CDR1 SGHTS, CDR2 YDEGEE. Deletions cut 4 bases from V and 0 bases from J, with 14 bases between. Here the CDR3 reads CASSPTDLPSYEQYF. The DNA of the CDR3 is TGTGCCAGCAGCCCGACAGACCTACCCTCCTACGAGCAGTACTTC.

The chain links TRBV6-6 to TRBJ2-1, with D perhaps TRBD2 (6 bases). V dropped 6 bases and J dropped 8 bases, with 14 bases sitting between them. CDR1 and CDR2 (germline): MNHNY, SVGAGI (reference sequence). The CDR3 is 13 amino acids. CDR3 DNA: TGTGCCAGCAGCACCGGAGGGAGTCATGAGCAGTTCTTC. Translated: CASSTGGSHEQFF.

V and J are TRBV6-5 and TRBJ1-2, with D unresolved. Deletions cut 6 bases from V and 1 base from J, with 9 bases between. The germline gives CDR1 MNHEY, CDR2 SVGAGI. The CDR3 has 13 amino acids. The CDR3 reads CASSLTYNYGYTF. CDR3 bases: TGTGCCAGCAGCCTGACATATAACTATGGCTACACCTTC.

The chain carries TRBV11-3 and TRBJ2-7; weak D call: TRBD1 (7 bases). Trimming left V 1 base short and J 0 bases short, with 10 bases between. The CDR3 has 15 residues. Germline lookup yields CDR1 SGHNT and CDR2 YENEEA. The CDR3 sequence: CASSLARDSSYEQYF. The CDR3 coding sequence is TGTGCCAGCAGCTTAGCGCGGGACAGCTCCTACGAGCAGTACTTC.

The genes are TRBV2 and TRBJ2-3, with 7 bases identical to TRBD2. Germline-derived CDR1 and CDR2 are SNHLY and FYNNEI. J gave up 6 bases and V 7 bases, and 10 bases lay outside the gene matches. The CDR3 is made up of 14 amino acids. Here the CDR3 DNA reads TGTGCCAGCAAACGGTCGGGGACTATGGATACGCAGTATTTT. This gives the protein CASKRSGTMDTQYF.

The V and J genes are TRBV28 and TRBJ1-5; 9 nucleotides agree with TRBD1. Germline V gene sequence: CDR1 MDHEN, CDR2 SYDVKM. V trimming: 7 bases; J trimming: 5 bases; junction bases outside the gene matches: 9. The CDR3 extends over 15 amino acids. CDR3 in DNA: TGTGCCAGCAAATTACAGGGGGCACCACATCAGCCCCAGCATTTT. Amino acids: CASKLQGAPHQPQHF. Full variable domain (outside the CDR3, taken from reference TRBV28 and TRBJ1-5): DVKVTQSSRYLVKRTGEKVFLECVQDMDHENMFWYRQDPGLGLRLIYFSYDVKMKEKGDIPEGYSVSREKKERFSLILESASTNQTSMYLCASKLQGAPHQPQHFGDGTRLSIL.

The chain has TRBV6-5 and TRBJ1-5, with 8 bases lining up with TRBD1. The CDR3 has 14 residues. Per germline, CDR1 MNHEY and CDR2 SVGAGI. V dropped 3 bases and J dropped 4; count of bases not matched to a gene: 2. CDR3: CASSYRTGNQPQHF. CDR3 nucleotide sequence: TGTGCCAGCAGTTATCGGACAGGGAATCAGCCCCAGCATTTT.